This is a list of T cell receptor beta chains from one sample in a study of blood T cell repertoires in COVID-19. Profiling relied on immunoSEQ multiplex PCR, and the TCRdb table lists in-frame clones only, not all of them. The sample gives about 190,000 clones, 70% to 85% of which show up once; roughly an eighth is in the top ten. The sequenced material came from peripheral blood. The receptors stem from a woman between 50 and 59 years old with acute or convalescent COVID-19. Each CDR3 is given with its conserved first and last residue. Clone size is shown for a subset of rows, as once, few, many or a class of expanded clone.

V gene	clone size	J gene	CDR3 protein
TRBV5-6	NA	TRBJ2-7	CASSFRGSGRPIREQYF
TRBV24-1	NA	TRBJ2-7	CATSEHGETYEQYF
TRBV28	NA	TRBJ2-1	CASYQGGLTYNEQFF
TRBV7-7	NA	TRBJ2-7	CASSPGLNYEQYF
TRBV2	NA	TRBJ2-1	CASRYGGDEQFF
TRBV7-9	NA	TRBJ2-1	CASSLTRSYNEQFF
TRBV6-1	many	TRBJ1-6	CASSEIHTVKNSPLHF
TRBV27	NA	TRBJ1-1	CASSPRQAVQAFF
TRBV11-2	NA	TRBJ1-3	CASSLEGDSGNTIYF
TRBV27	few	TRBJ2-5	CASSSSGLQETQYF
TRBV28	NA	TRBJ1-4	CASSQQGFRVVYEKLFF
TRBV5-1	few	TRBJ1-2	CASSLAEGGLDYGYTF
TRBV5-4	NA	TRBJ2-1	CASSRGLARHEQFF
TRBV2	NA	TRBJ1-1	CASFGGGTEAFF
TRBV5-1	NA	TRBJ2-1	CASSLTGTRNNEQFF
TRBV7-9	NA	TRBJ2-7	CASLGTGLMEQYF
TRBV6-1	NA	TRBJ2-1	CASRTLGTSLPEQFF
TRBV7-2	NA	TRBJ2-1	CASSVTSAYNEQFF
TRBV27	NA	TRBJ2-1	CASRESGGEQFF
TRBV6-2/TRBV6-3	few	TRBJ1-5	CASSSPGRRGQPQHF
TRBV30	NA	TRBJ2-1	CAWSPGGKQFF
TRBV6-1	NA	TRBJ2-2	CASSGRTGVYTGELFF
TRBV27	NA	TRBJ2-7	CASSLKPLAGGPYEQYF
TRBV7-2	few	TRBJ1-4	CASSRGQLNEKLFF
TRBV6-2/TRBV6-3	NA	TRBJ1-1	CASSSPPGETNTEAFF
TRBV6-2/TRBV6-3	NA	TRBJ2-7	CASSKQGHEQYF